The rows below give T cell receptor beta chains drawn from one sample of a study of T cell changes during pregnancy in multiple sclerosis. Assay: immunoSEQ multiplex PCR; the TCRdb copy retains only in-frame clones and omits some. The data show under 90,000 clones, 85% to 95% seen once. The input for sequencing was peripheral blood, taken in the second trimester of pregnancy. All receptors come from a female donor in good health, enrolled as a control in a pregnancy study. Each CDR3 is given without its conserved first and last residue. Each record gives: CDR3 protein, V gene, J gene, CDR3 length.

ASSLRVLTGETYNEQF,TRBV5-1,TRBJ2-1,16
ASSLSGGGPQH,TRBV28,TRBJ1-5,11
ASSRSYSLRTSGANTGELF,TRBV5-1,TRBJ2-2,19
ASTLSGGHYEQY,TRBV7-9,TRBJ2-7,12
SVEDGGASYNEQF,TRBV29-1,TRBJ2-1,13
ASHREATDTQY,TRBV5-4,TRBJ2-3,11
ASSPDRNTGELF,TRBV18,TRBJ2-2,12
ASSSGTSAYEQY,TRBV7-9,TRBJ2-7,12
ASSLGLVLYEQY,TRBV19,TRBJ2-7,12
ATSVGGPSGNTIY,TRBV27,TRBJ1-3,13
ATSRGTGQETQY,TRBV15,TRBJ2-5,12
ASSLVGTSYEQY,TRBV7-9,TRBJ2-7,12
ASSPSSLAGIYNEQF,TRBV13,TRBJ2-1,15
ASSEDREYYEQY,TRBV6-5,TRBJ2-7,12
ASSPIRTSGRTGELF,TRBV5-4,TRBJ2-2,15
ASSLVAGGYNEQF,TRBV5-4,TRBJ2-1,13
AWSRLAGGCNEQF,TRBV30,TRBJ2-1,13
ASSAPRGGAAGNTIY,TRBV11-2,TRBJ1-3,15
ASSVGLANYEQY,TRBV11-2,TRBJ2-7,12
ASSSETGELF,TRBV5-4,TRBJ2-2,10
ASHSGGGGYGYT,TRBV5-1,TRBJ1-2,12
ASSANRDRGDQPQH,TRBV28,TRBJ1-5,14
SVEDPGSAPVPFMNTEAF,TRBV29-1,TRBJ1-1,18
ASSEGSNQPQH,TRBV6-4,TRBJ1-5,11
ASSHLTGQRDEQY,TRBV6-1,TRBJ2-7,13
ASSERQGHIAGYT,TRBV6-1,TRBJ1-2,13
ASSPSGGMYNEQF,TRBV18,TRBJ2-1,13
ASSASGTSSYNEQF,TRBV6-4,TRBJ2-1,14
ASSYRATNYGYT,TRBV2,TRBJ1-2,12
ATSRDSGTGDEKLF,TRBV15,TRBJ1-4,14
ASSLGTGGSAKNIQY,TRBV5-4,TRBJ2-4,15
ASSLDGSSYNEQF,TRBV27,TRBJ2-1,13
ASSAGGLGYEQY,TRBV5-5,TRBJ2-7,12
ASSLLPGDHEQY,TRBV5-1,TRBJ2-7,12
ASSLVGPPYEQY,TRBV7-9,TRBJ2-7,12
ASSQPDRGNTEAF,TRBV4-1,TRBJ1-1,13
ASSQEFQGVTEKLF,TRBV4-1,TRBJ1-4,14
ASSFDRNTEAF,TRBV18,TRBJ1-1,11
ASSFVGGLFEQF,TRBV27,TRBJ2-1,12
ASSYNVQAF,TRBV28,TRBJ1-1,9
ASSPGAGLAGYLLKGSYNEQF,TRBV10-1,TRBJ2-1,21
ASSRRGTHNEQF,TRBV4-2,TRBJ2-1,12
ASKQGLADYNEQF,TRBV27,TRBJ2-1,13